This T cell receptor beta chain originates from a study of CXCR3-negative and CXCR3-positive naive CD8 T cells. Whole-study findings and limits: Diversity was high in both naive subsets and much lower in memory cells. Naive cells that were CXCR3-negative or CXCR3-positive used TRBV-TRBJ genes alike, while memory cells diverged. Researchers report that CXCR3-positive naive cells carry more hydrophobic TRB CDR3s than CXCR3-negative naive cells. The naive subsets expressed comparable surface CD5, and the authors inferred TCR strength from TRB CDR3 properties.

With UMI labels, 5' RACE was used to prepare the TRB cDNA libraries. TCRdb re-called the 5' RACE reads and catalogs CDR3 proteins one per entry, DNA excluded. The sample holds 55,000 to 65,000 distinct CDR3 sequences. Germline V gene sequence: CDR1 DFQATT, CDR2 SNEGSKA (reference sequence). The CDR3 runs 14 residues. Details on this clonotype: Its antigen is undetermined.

Sequenced material: naive CXCR3- CD8+ T cells from blood. Specified subset: CD45RO-CCR7+CD27+CD95- naive CD8+ T cells lacking CXCR3 (TNR3-). V and J are TRBV20-1 and TRBJ2-1; as DNA is missing, the TRBD2 call by TCRdb cannot be tested. This TCR came from a human donor in good health. Some clones in this sample may be carry-over from other donors' samples. The CDR3 here is CSASSRGVWNEQFF.